The 27 T cell receptor beta chains below all came from one sample that was sequenced in a study of blood T cell repertoires in COVID-19. Sequencing used immunoSEQ multiplex PCR; TCRdb keeps in-frame clones, though not all of them. The repertoire holds under 200,000 clones, with approximately 90% as singletons. The specimen was peripheral blood. These receptors were obtained from a woman of 80 years or more in a cohort sampled during active or convalescent COVID-19.

The CDR3 protein is CASSPRRSDTQYF. The CDR3 DNA reads as TGTGCCAGCAGCCCCAGGAGGTCAGATACGCAGTATTTT. The chain links TRBV11-3 to TRBJ2-3, with D perhaps TRBD2 (5 bases). The germline V gene has CDR1 SGHNT and CDR2 YENEEA. The CDR3 length is 13 residues. V lost 5 bases and J 4 bases, leaving 10 bases between the germline ends.

The rearrangement links TRBV4-1 to TRBJ2-5; 8 bases agree with TRBD2. CDR3 length: 16 residues. Trimming took 5 bases from V and 4 from J; bases not matched to a gene: 12. Germline CDR1 MGHRA, CDR2 YSYEKL. CDR3 DNA sequence: TGCGCCAGCAGCGGGAAAAGCATGGCGGGAGGAGAGACCCAGTACTTC. Its protein is CASSGKSMAGGETQYF.

This chain uses TRBV7-8 with TRBJ2-2, with TRBD2 identical over 8 bases. This CDR3 contains 15 residues. Germline CDR1 is SGHVS and CDR2 is FQNEAQ. V lost 5 bases, J lost 2 bases, and 4 bases stayed unmatched. The CDR3 DNA follows: TGTGCCAGCAGCCCATGGACTAGCAACACCGGGGAGCTGTTTTTT. Translation gives CASSPWTSNTGELFF. Using reference TRBV7-8 and TRBJ2-2 for the parts outside the CDR3, the full variable domain is GAGVSQSPRYKVAKRGQDVALRCDPISGHVSLFWYQQALGQGPEFLTYFQNEAQLDKSGLPSDRFFAERPEGSVSTLKIQRTQQEDSAVYLCASSPWTSNTGELFFGEGSRLTVL.

In DNA, the CDR3 is TGTGCCAGCAGAAGAACCAGCTCCTATAATTCACCCCTCCACTTT. Residues: CASRRTSSYNSPLHF. This chain links TRBV14 with TRBJ1-6; D uncertain. CDR3 size: 15 residues. The germline CDR1 and CDR2 sequences are SGHDN and FVKESK. Trimming left V 6 bases short and J 0 bases short, with 9 bases between.

The J gene is TRBJ2-5, the V gene TRBV5-1; 9 bases match TRBD2. Germline assignment: CDR1 SGHRS and CDR2 YFSETQ. CDR3 length equals 14 residues. V lost 4 bases and J lost 4; bases outside the gene matches: 5. The CDR3 DNA sequence: TGCGCCAGCAGCGGGGGACTAGCAGTAGAGACCCAGTACTTC. Its translation is CASSGGLAVETQYF.

The V call is TRBV5-4, the J call TRBJ2-6; D is possibly TRBD1 (5 bases). CDR1 SGHNT and CDR2 YYREEE come from the germline V gene (reference sequence). Trimming shortened V by 4 bases and J by 0 bases, and 20 bases separated the two germline ends. This CDR3 has 19 amino acids. The CDR3 DNA sequence: TGTGCCAGCAGCGAGTACCTGGTCCCAGGGCTCTCTGGGGCCAACGTCCTGACTTTC. It specifies CASSEYLVPGLSGANVLTF.

The V and J genes are TRBV3-1 (or the pseudogene TRBV3-2) and TRBJ2-1; D is undetermined. V gave up 7 bases and J gave up 9 bases, with 13 bases separating them. Germline CDR1 is LGHDT and CDR2 is YNNKEL (reference sequence). The CDR3 runs to 12 residues. The CDR3 loop reads CASNLLFGEQFF. The CDR3 nucleotides read TGTGCCAGCAACCTACTATTCGGTGAGCAGTTCTTC.

The chain joins TRBV9 to TRBJ2-7; 8 bases agree with TRBD1. This CDR3 region has 15 residues. Germline values: CDR1 SGDLS, CDR2 YYNGEE. Germline trimming cut 4 bases from V and 3 bases from J; bases unmatched to any gene: 9. The CDR3 nucleotides read TGTGCCAGCAGCCCCTACTCAGGGGGCGGCTACGAGCAGTACTTC. Encoded protein: CASSPYSGGGYEQYF.

V usage is TRBV5-4 and J usage is TRBJ2-7, with TRBD1 as a possible D gene (6 bases). This CDR3 is built from 16 residues. Trimming shortened V by 4 bases and J by 0 bases, and 17 bases separated the two germline ends. Germline CDR1 reads SGHNT; CDR2 reads YYREEE (reference sequence). The CDR3 protein is CASSHYLDSFSYEQYF. In DNA, the CDR3 is TGTGCCAGCAGCCACTACCTGGACAGTTTCTCCTACGAGCAGTACTTC.

The J gene is TRBJ2-1, the V gene TRBV27; no firm D call. Trimming cost V 4 bases and J 5 bases, with 6 bases left between them. Germline lookup yields CDR1 MNHEY and CDR2 SMNVEV (reference sequence). The CDR3 contains 12 residues. The DNA for the CDR3 is TGTGCCAGCAGTTACTATGACAATGAGCAGTTCTTC. Protein sequence: CASSYYDNEQFF.

The rearrangement uses TRBV2 and TRBJ2-7, with D possibly matching TRBD1 (8 bases). Germline V gives CDR1 SNHLY, CDR2 FYNNEI. CDR3 length: 14 amino acids. The ends were cut back, 6 bases at V and 1 base at J, with 13 bases in the middle. In DNA form, the CDR3 reads TGTGCCAGCAGCCTACAGGGGGGGTCCTACGAGCAGTACTTC. This gives the protein CASSLQGGSYEQYF.

The rearrangement joins TRBV6-5 to TRBJ2-1, with 10 bases aligning to TRBD2. Germline-derived CDR1 and CDR2 are MNHEY and SVGAGI. The J segment lost 4 bases and the V segment lost 6 bases, leaving 6 bases of the junction unmatched. This CDR3 contains 15 residues. The chain's CDR3 is CASSSTSGPYNEQFF. The DNA of the CDR3 is TGTGCCAGCAGCTCGACTAGCGGGCCTTACAATGAGCAGTTCTTC.

V is TRBV7-9 and J is TRBJ2-1; 14 positions match TRBD2. The V and J ends lost 7 bases and 0 bases, in that order; junction bases with no gene match: 11. In germline, CDR1 is SEHNR, CDR2 FQNEAQ (reference sequence). The CDR3 extends over 19 amino acids. The CDR3 DNA follows: TGTGCCAGCAACCTACCCCCGACTAGCGGGAGGGCCTCCTACAATGAGCAGTTCTTC. The encoded protein is CASNLPPTSGRASYNEQFF.

J is TRBJ2-1 and V is TRBV27; 12 positions match TRBD2. The CDR3 spans 15 residues. Germline CDR1 MNHEY, CDR2 SMNVEV (reference sequence). The V segment lost 7 bases and the J segment 2 bases; nucleotides outside the gene matches: 3. CDR3 sequence (DNA): TGTGCCAGCACTCGGACTAGCGGGGCCTACAATGAGCAGTTCTTC. Its translation is CASTRTSGAYNEQFF.

The rearrangement joins TRBV12-3 or TRBV12-4 to TRBJ1-2, with TRBD1 as a possible D gene (5 bases). This CDR3 region has 13 residues. V shed 8 bases and J shed 3 bases, with 13 bases lying between them. The CDR3 region is CASRRAGHYGYTF. The CDR3, as DNA: TGTGCCAGCCGGAGGGCAGGGCACTATGGCTACACCTTC.

The V call is TRBV6-2 or TRBV6-3, the J call TRBJ1-4; 11 bases match TRBD1. The CDR3 is made up of 16 amino acids. Germline CDR1 and CDR2: MNHEY and SVGEGT. V lost 4 bases to trimming and J lost 6 bases; unmatched junction nucleotides: 7. The CDR3 DNA is TGTGCCAGCAGTTTCTTTCCGGGACAGGGGGATGAAAAACTGTTTTTT. Residues: CASSFFPGQGDEKLFF.

The rearrangement links TRBV27 to TRBJ1-4, with D hard to call. Germline V gene sequence: CDR1 MNHEY, CDR2 SMNVEV (reference sequence). Deletions cut 6 bases from V and 8 bases from J, with 19 bases between. This CDR3 is built from 15 residues. CDR3: CASRRLNEASEKLFF. The CDR3 DNA reads as TGTGCCAGCAGACGTCTTAACGAGGCGTCGGAAAAACTGTTTTTT.

The chain carries TRBV19 and TRBJ2-3; 7 nucleotides match TRBD2. V was pared by 7 bases and J by 7 bases, with 14 bases of the junction left unmatched. This CDR3 spans 15 amino acids. CDR1 LNHDA and CDR2 SQIVND come from the germline V gene (reference sequence). The CDR3 sequence: CASNHRLADPYTQYF. The CDR3 DNA is TGTGCCAGTAATCACAGGCTAGCGGATCCTTATACGCAGTATTTT.

The gene calls are TRBV18 and TRBJ1-1, with TRBD1 matching over 10 bases. V lost 6 bases and J lost 4; bases outside the gene matches: 8. Germline V gene lookup returns CDR1 KGHSH and CDR2 LQKENI. CDR3 length: 15 residues. Here the CDR3 reads CASSYRQGAATEAFF. CDR3 nucleotides: TGTGCCAGCTCGTACAGACAGGGGGCGGCCACTGAAGCTTTCTTT.

The chain recombines TRBV2 with TRBJ2-1; D is perhaps TRBD2 (5 bases). The CDR3 runs 16 residues. Germline V gene data show CDR1 as SNHLY and CDR2 as FYNNEI. Trimming took off 4 bases at V and 3 bases at J, with 16 bases between the two ends. The chain's CDR3 is CASSGAGGNYYNEQFF. CDR3 nucleotides: TGTGCCAGCAGTGGGGCAGGAGGAAACTACTACAATGAGCAGTTCTTC.

Only a few counts were recorded for this clone. V is TRBV9 and J is TRBJ1-3; perhaps TRBD1 as D (6 bases). The V gene lost 3 bases and the J gene lost 2 bases, with 12 bases spanning the gap. This CDR3 is built from 15 residues. The V gene's germline CDR1 is SGDLS and CDR2 YYNGEE. CDR3 protein: CASSGDIQAGNTIYF. The CDR3 DNA reads as TGTGCCAGCAGCGGGGACATTCAGGCTGGAAACACCATATATTTT.

This rearrangement joins TRBV5-4 to TRBJ1-2; weak D call: TRBD1 (6 bases). Germline V CDR1 and CDR2: SGHNT, YYREEE (reference sequence). V was trimmed by 7 bases and J by 4 bases, leaving 17 bases between them. The length of the CDR3 is 14 residues. The CDR3 protein is CASGDKAAPYGYTF. The CDR3 nucleotides read TGTGCCAGCGGGGACAAGGCAGCCCCCTATGGCTACACCTTC.

The chain is built from TRBV24-1 and TRBJ1-4; D is unresolved. Trimming removed 3 bases from V and 6 bases from J, with 10 bases in between. The germline V gene has CDR1 KGHDR and CDR2 SFDVKD. The CDR3 contains 14 residues. The CDR3 DNA follows: TGTGCCACCAGTGATCCTGGGCCCGATGAAAAACTGTTTTTT. Protein product: CATSDPGPDEKLFF.

The J gene is TRBJ2-3, the V gene TRBV11-3, with 7 positions matching TRBD2. The junction had 7 bases not matched to a gene; V was cut back by 5 bases and J by 5 bases. The CDR3 is made up of 14 amino acids. Germline V gene data show CDR1 as SGHNT and CDR2 as YENEEA. This CDR3 is CASSTIGGGDTQYF. For the CDR3, the DNA is TGTGCCAGCAGCACAATTGGGGGGGGAGATACGCAGTATTTT.

The rearrangement joins TRBV7-9 to TRBJ2-1; TRBD2 might be the D (7 bases). Trimming took off 6 bases at V and 7 bases at J, with 19 bases between the two ends. The germline gives CDR1 SEHNR, CDR2 FQNEAQ (reference sequence). This CDR3 contains 15 residues. The CDR3 nucleotides are TGTGCCAGCAGTCGAGGTGGGGCGGGGGCGAATGAGCAGTTCTTC. Translating gives CASSRGGAGANEQFF.

The chain uses TRBV11-3 and TRBJ2-2; 10 positions agree with TRBD1. V dropped 1 base and J dropped 3; count of bases not matched to a gene: 2. There are 16 residues in the CDR3. Germline V gene lookup returns CDR1 SGHNT and CDR2 YENEEA. CDR3 bases: TGTGCCAGCAGCTTAGTCGGGACAGGGGACACCGGGGAGCTGTTTTTT. Encoded protein: CASSLVGTGDTGELFF.

The rearrangement joins TRBV6-2 or TRBV6-3 to TRBJ2-1; TRBD2 agrees at 11 bases. This CDR3 is built from 19 residues. J lost 0 bases, V lost 2 bases, and 9 bases had no gene match. CDR1 and CDR2 (germline): MNHEY, SVGEGT. CDR3 coding DNA: TGTGCCAGCAGTTACCCGGGACTAGCGGCAACAAGCTCCTACAATGAGCAGTTCTTC. This gives the protein CASSYPGLAATSSYNEQFF.